What follows are 26 T cell receptor beta chains derived from one specimen sequenced in a study of T cell responses to AZD1222 COVID-19 vaccine. This table comes from immunoSEQ multiplex PCR, and its TCRdb copy is limited to in-frame clones, with some not included. The sample consists of roughly 180,000 clones, 80% to 95% of them appearing once. The specimen comprised peripheral blood, sampled 28 days after the second AZD1222 dose. Receptors were obtained from an adult who received the AZD1222 COVID-19 vaccine.

This clone was detected only once. The chain carries TRBV2 and TRBJ1-2; D unresolved. The CDR3 contains 14 residues. CDR1 is SNHLY and CDR2 is FYNNEI in the germline V gene. Trimming took 6 bases from V and 7 from J, leaving 18 bases between them. CDR3 in amino acids: CASSIGQTTSGYTF. DNA of the CDR3: TGTGCCAGCAGCATTGGGCAGACGACGAGTGGCTACACCTTC.

Only a few counts were recorded for this clone. This chain joins TRBV14 and TRBJ2-1; TRBD2 matches at 8 bases. V shed 4 bases, J shed 6 bases, and the junction held 5 bases outside the gene matches. The CDR3 is made up of 14 amino acids. CDR1 is SGHDN and CDR2 is FVKESK in the germline V gene. CDR3 DNA: TGTGCCAGCAGCCCCCCGGCGGGGGGCAATGAGCAGTTCTTC. Translating it yields CASSPPAGGNEQFF.

The rearrangement uses TRBV29-1 and TRBJ2-1; the D gene is possibly TRBD2 (6 bases). This CDR3 spans 15 amino acids. Germline lookup yields CDR1 SQVTM and CDR2 ANQGSEA. The V end lost 6 bases, the J end lost 4 bases, and 19 bases lay between the germline ends. CDR3 in amino acids: CSVQYGGLGYNEQFF. DNA for the CDR3: TGCAGCGTCCAATATGGGGGACTTGGGTACAATGAGCAGTTCTTC.

This clone was counted a single time. The chain links TRBV19 to TRBJ1-1; D ambiguous. Trimming shortened V by 8 bases and J by 3 bases, and 13 bases separated the two germline ends. Germline V gene lookup returns CDR1 LNHDA and CDR2 SQIVND (reference sequence). This CDR3 is 13 amino acids long. In DNA form, the CDR3 reads TGTGCCAGTTCCGTAATGCGGGACACTGAAGCTTTCTTT. Residues: CASSVMRDTEAFF.

The chain employs TRBV20-1 and TRBJ2-7; D is possibly TRBD1 (6 bases). The CDR3 has 11 amino acids. Trimming stripped 4 bases from V and 5 bases from J, with 9 bases between. Germline CDR1 reads DFQATT; CDR2 reads SNEGSKA (reference sequence). Here the CDR3 DNA reads TGCAGTGCTATGCGACAGGACGAGCAGTACTTC. Protein sequence: CSAMRQDEQYF.

The chain couples TRBV6-5 to TRBJ1-6, with D possibly being TRBD1 (6 bases). CDR1 and CDR2 (germline): MNHEY, SVGAGI. The CDR3 covers 15 residues. Trimming removed 2 bases at V and 8 bases at J, with 13 bases between. This CDR3 is CASSYEGTPDSPLHF. In DNA, the CDR3 is TGTGCCAGCAGTTACGAGGGGACACCGGATTCACCCCTCCACTTT.

The chain combines TRBV19 with TRBJ1-5; D possibly corresponds to TRBD1 (5 bases). V lost 6 bases and J lost 0, with 24 bases in between. The CDR3 spans 19 residues. The germline V gene has CDR1 LNHDA and CDR2 SQIVND (reference sequence). In DNA form, the CDR3 reads TGTGCCAGTAGCCCTAGGTGGGACGGTCCCTACGATAGCAATCAGCCCCAGCATTTT. It specifies CASSPRWDGPYDSNQPQHF.

This chain uses TRBV6-5 with TRBJ1-5; D not resolved. Germline assignment: CDR1 MNHEY and CDR2 SVGAGI. This CDR3 region has 15 residues. Trimming stripped 6 bases from V and 0 bases from J, with 12 bases between. CDR3 sequence (DNA): TGTGCCAGCAGGATGGAGACAAGTAGCAATCAGCCCCAGCATTTT. Translated: CASRMETSSNQPQHF.

CDR3 amino acids: CASSLTGWNSPLHF. CDR3 coding DNA: TGTGCCAGCAGCTTAACAGGTTGGAATTCACCCCTCCACTTT. This chain links TRBV7-3 with TRBJ1-6; no reliable D call. This CDR3 is built from 14 residues. Between the trimmed V and J ends, which lost 0 bases and 7 bases, there was a span of 7 bases. The germline V gene encodes CDR1 SGHTA and CDR2 FQGTGA.

The chain links TRBV2 to TRBJ1-5, with D tentatively TRBD1 (5 bases). The germline V gene has CDR1 SNHLY and CDR2 FYNNEI. The ends were cut back, 4 bases at V and 0 bases at J, with 10 bases in the middle. The CDR3 is made up of 15 amino acids. The CDR3 sequence: CASSGGGTSNQPQHF. The CDR3 DNA sequence: TGTGCCAGCAGTGGGGGGGGGACTAGCAATCAGCCCCAGCATTTT. The variable domain in full, completed from reference TRBV2 and TRBJ1-5, reads EPEVTQTPSHQVTQMGQEVILRCVPISNHLYFYWYRQILGQKVEFLVSFYNNEISEKSEIFDDQFSVERPDGSNFTLKIRSTKLEDSAMYFCASSGGGTSNQPQHFGDGTRLSIL.

This rearrangement joins TRBV9 to TRBJ1-3; D is possibly TRBD1 (5 bases). The V and J ends lost 3 bases and 2 bases respectively, with 12 bases between them. The CDR3 is 15 residues long. Germline V CDR1 and CDR2: SGDLS, YYNGEE. The CDR3 coding sequence is TGTGCCAGCAGCGCCGCGCAGGGAGCTGGAAACACCATATATTTT. Its protein is CASSAAQGAGNTIYF.

The chain links TRBV11-3 to TRBJ2-5; a weak D match, TRBD2 (6 bases). This CDR3 comprises 16 residues. V lost 4 bases, J lost 3 bases, and 18 bases lay in between. CDR1 and CDR2 (germline): SGHNT, YENEEA. CDR3 protein: CASSSGRAGPKETQYF. For the CDR3, the DNA is TGTGCCAGCAGCTCGGGACGAGCGGGTCCCAAAGAGACCCAGTACTTC.

V is TRBV3-1 (or the pseudogene TRBV3-2) and J is TRBJ1-5; no clear D gene. Germline CDR1 reads LGHDT; CDR2 reads YNNKEL (reference sequence). This CDR3 is 13 amino acids long. The V gene lost 0 bases and the J gene lost 7 bases, with 7 bases spanning the gap. CDR3 bases: TGTGCCAGCAGCCAAGATGTCGGGCAGCCCCAGCATTTT. Its protein is CASSQDVGQPQHF.

J is TRBJ2-5 and V is TRBV12-3 or TRBV12-4; no clear D. The V gene lost 6 bases and the J gene lost 5 bases, with 13 bases spanning the gap. This CDR3 has 13 amino acids. CDR3 DNA sequence: TGTGCCAGCAGCTTCACAGAGGAGGAGACCCAGTACTTC. Amino acid sequence: CASSFTEEETQYF.

This chain connects TRBV19 to TRBJ1-2; 9 bases map to TRBD1. The CDR3 has 13 residues. The germline gives CDR1 LNHDA, CDR2 SQIVND (reference sequence). V dropped 4 bases and J dropped 8; count of bases not matched to a gene: 5. CDR3 loop: CASSTQGARGYTF. In DNA, the CDR3 is TGTGCCAGTAGTACACAGGGGGCGCGGGGCTACACCTTC.

CDR3 loop: CASSTGQAGTNEKLFF. As DNA, the CDR3 is TGTGCCAGCAGCACCGGACAGGCGGGAACTAATGAAAAACTGTTTTTT. V usage is TRBV5-5 and J usage is TRBJ1-4, with TRBD1 matching over 7 bases. Germline loops: CDR1 SGHKS, CDR2 YYEKEE (reference sequence). The V segment lost 4 bases and the J segment 1 base; nucleotides outside the gene matches: 7. This CDR3 has 16 amino acids.

The chain links TRBV19 to TRBJ1-5; 7 bases line up with TRBD1. Germline CDR1 and CDR2: LNHDA and SQIVND (reference sequence). The CDR3 is made up of 15 amino acids. Germline trimming cut 11 bases from V and 0 bases from J; bases unmatched to any gene: 10. The CDR3 region is CASTQGLPSNQPQHF. DNA for the CDR3: TGTGCCTCAACACAGGGGCTTCCTAGCAATCAGCCCCAGCATTTT. Full variable domain (remainder filled in from reference TRBV19 and TRBJ1-5): DGGITQSPKYLFRKEGQNVTLSCEQNLNHDAMYWYRQDPGQGLRLIYYSQIVNDFQKGDIAEGYSVSREKKESFPLTVTSAQKNPTAFYLCASTQGLPSNQPQHFGDGTRLSIL.

V gene TRBV29-1 combines with J gene TRBJ2-7; TRBD1 matches 7 bases. The CDR3 is 13 residues long. Germline V gene lookup returns CDR1 SQVTM and CDR2 ANQGSEA. Trimming took 6 bases from V and 0 from J; bases not matched to a gene: 5. The chain's CDR3 is CSVPRGNSYEQYF. CDR3 DNA sequence: TGCAGCGTCCCCAGGGGGAACTCCTACGAGCAGTACTTC.

This clone appeared a single time. V and J are TRBV19 and TRBJ2-1; 10 nucleotides line up with TRBD1. Per the germline V gene, CDR1 is LNHDA and CDR2 is SQIVND (reference sequence). The CDR3 covers 18 residues. V lost 1 base to trimming and J lost 4 bases; unmatched junction nucleotides: 10. CDR3 sequence: CASSIGTGGMAGYNEQFF. CDR3 sequence (DNA): TGTGCCAGTAGTATAGGGACAGGGGGGATGGCGGGGTACAATGAGCAGTTCTTC.

With respect to this clone: Additional DNA sequences in this sample encode the identical CDR3. The V gene is TRBV11-2, the J gene TRBJ2-2; D is unclear. The germline gives CDR1 SGHAT, CDR2 FQNNGV. With 0 bases removed from V and 3 bases from J, the gap between germline ends came to 2 bases. The CDR3 is made up of 13 amino acids. As DNA, the CDR3 is TGTGCCAGCAGCTTAGACTACACCGGGGAGCTGTTTTTT. Protein product: CASSLDYTGELFF.

This chain joins TRBV11-3 and TRBJ2-1, with 8 bases lining up with TRBD2. The germline gives CDR1 SGHNT, CDR2 YENEEA. V lost 5 bases and J lost 10; bases outside the gene matches: 7. The CDR3 contains 13 residues. The CDR3 region has the DNA TGTGCCAGCAGCCCCCTCCGCGGGGGGGAGCAGTTCTTC. Translated: CASSPLRGGEQFF. The whole variable domain, remainder taken from reference TRBV11-3 and TRBJ2-1, is EAGVVQSPRYKIIEKKQPVAFWCNPISGHNTLYWYLQNLGQGPELLIRYENEEAVDDSQLPKDRFSAERLKGVDSTLKIQPAELGDSAVYLCASSPLRGGEQFFGPGTRLTVL.

This sequence joins TRBV5-6 and TRBJ2-3; D could derive from TRBD1 or TRBD2 (5 bases each). Germline assignment: CDR1 SGHDT and CDR2 YYEEEE. The CDR3 is 14 residues long. Trimming took off 2 bases at V and 6 bases at J, with 13 bases between the two ends. The CDR3 DNA follows: TGTGCCAGCAGCTTTTTCGGGGCCGCCGATACGCAGTATTTT. The encoded protein is CASSFFGAADTQYF.

The chain is built from TRBV3-1 (or the pseudogene TRBV3-2) and TRBJ2-7, with no clear D. Per germline, CDR1 LGHDT and CDR2 YNNKEL (reference sequence). V lost 2 bases, J lost 2 bases, and 4 bases lay in between. The CDR3 contains 12 residues. The CDR3 DNA follows: TGTGCCAGCAGCCAACTAGCCTACGAGCAGTACTTC. Protein: CASSQLAYEQYF.

The chain links TRBV19 to TRBJ2-7; 7 nucleotides line up with TRBD2. Germline assignment: CDR1 LNHDA and CDR2 SQIVND (reference sequence). The V gene end was trimmed by 4 bases and the J gene end by 2 bases; junction bases not matched to a gene: 5. The CDR3 has 14 amino acids. The CDR3 reads CASSKGLVTYEQYF. The CDR3 DNA reads TGTGCCAGTAGTAAAGGACTAGTTACCTACGAGCAGTACTTC.

CDR3 amino acids: CASSIGTVGANVLTF. The DNA for the CDR3 is TGTGCCAGTAGTATAGGTACGGTCGGGGCCAACGTCCTGACTTTC. The V gene is TRBV19, the J gene TRBJ2-6; D uncertain. Trimming took off 1 base at V and 4 bases at J, with 8 bases between the two ends. Germline V gene sequence: CDR1 LNHDA, CDR2 SQIVND (reference sequence). The CDR3 is 15 residues long.

V is TRBV6-5 and J is TRBJ1-6; TRBD1 aligns across 9 bases. This CDR3 comprises 14 residues. CDR1 is MNHEY and CDR2 is SVGAGI in the germline V gene. V lost 8 bases to trimming and J lost 10 bases; unmatched junction nucleotides: 9. As DNA, the CDR3 is TGTGCCAGCGGACAGGGGAGTGAGAGGTCACCCCTCCACTTT. Residues: CASGQGSERSPLHF.